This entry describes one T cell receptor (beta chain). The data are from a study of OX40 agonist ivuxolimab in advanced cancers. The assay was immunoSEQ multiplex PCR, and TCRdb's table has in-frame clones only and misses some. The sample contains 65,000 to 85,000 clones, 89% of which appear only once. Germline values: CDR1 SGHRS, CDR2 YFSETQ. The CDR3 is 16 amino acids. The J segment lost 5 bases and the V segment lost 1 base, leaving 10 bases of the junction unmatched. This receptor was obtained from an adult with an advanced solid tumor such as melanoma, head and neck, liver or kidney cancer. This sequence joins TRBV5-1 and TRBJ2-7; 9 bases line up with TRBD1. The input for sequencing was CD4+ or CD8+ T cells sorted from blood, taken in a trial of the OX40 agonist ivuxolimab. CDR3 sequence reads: CASSLRILGQGHEQYF. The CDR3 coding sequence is TGCGCCAGCAGCTTGCGAATTCTGGGACAGGGCCACGAGCAGTACTTC.